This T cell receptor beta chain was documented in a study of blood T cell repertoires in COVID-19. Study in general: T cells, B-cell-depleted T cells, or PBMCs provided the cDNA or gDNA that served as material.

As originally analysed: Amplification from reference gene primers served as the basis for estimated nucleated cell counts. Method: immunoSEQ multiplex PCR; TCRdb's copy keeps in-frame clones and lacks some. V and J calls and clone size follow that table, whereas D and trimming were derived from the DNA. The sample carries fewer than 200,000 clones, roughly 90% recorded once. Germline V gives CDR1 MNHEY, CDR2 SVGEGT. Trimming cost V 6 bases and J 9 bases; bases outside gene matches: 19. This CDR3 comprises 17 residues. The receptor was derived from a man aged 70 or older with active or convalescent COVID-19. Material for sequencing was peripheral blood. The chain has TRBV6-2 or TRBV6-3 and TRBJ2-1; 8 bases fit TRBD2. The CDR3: CASSPGSGVTGRGEQFF. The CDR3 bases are TGTGCCAGCAGCCCCGGCTCAGGGGTCACCGGGAGGGGTGAGCAGTTCTTC.